The next 8 T cell receptor beta chains were all read from a single sample in a study of CD8+ T cells in alopecia areata. Sequencing used cDNA as its template, made by extracting RNA and reverse transcribing it. Assay used: immunoSEQ multiplex PCR; TCRdb lists only in-frame clones, some missing. Among 100,000 to 120,000 clones, almost 60% were seen once, and the ten largest hold 20% to 25%. Material: CD8+ T cells sorted from blood. The receptor set was obtained from a human donor in good health.

This clone was counted between two and nine times. The rearrangement uses TRBV13 and TRBJ1-6; TRBD1 matches at 11 bases. Germline V gives CDR1 PRHDT, CDR2 FYEKMQ (reference sequence). The CDR3 length is 15 residues. V shed 5 bases and J 12 bases; nucleotides not matched to a gene: 9. CDR3 region: CASSLGTGGSEPLHF. In DNA form, the CDR3 reads TGTGCCAGCAGCCTCGGGACAGGGGGTTCAGAACCCCTCCACTTT. Full variable domain (remainder filled in from reference TRBV13 and TRBJ1-6): AAGVIQSPRHLIKEKRETATLKCYPIPRHDTVYWYQQGPGQDPQFLISFYEKMQSDKGSIPDRFSAQQFSDYHSELNMSSLELGDSALYFCASSLGTGGSEPLHFGNGTRLTVT.

The chain carries TRBV20-1 and TRBJ2-7; no definite D call. CDR1 is DFQATT and CDR2 is SNEGSKA in the germline V gene (reference sequence). CDR3 length equals 10 residues. Trimming took 7 bases from V and 3 from J, leaving 7 bases between them. The CDR3: CSEKNYEQYF. CDR3 nucleotides: TGCAGTGAGAAAAACTACGAGCAGTACTTC.

The CDR3, as DNA: TGTGCCAGCAGCCAAGAGGAGGGTTTGAACACTGAAGCTTTCTTT. It is translated as CASSQEEGLNTEAFF. This chain uses TRBV4-2 with TRBJ1-1; no firm D call. The V and J ends lost 0 bases and 0 bases respectively, with 8 bases between them. The germline CDR1 and CDR2 sequences are LGHNA and YNFKEQ. This CDR3 is 15 amino acids long.

This sequence joins TRBV18 and TRBJ1-1, with unresolved D. CDR1 is KGHSH, CDR2 LQKENI, per germline. The germline V and J ends were trimmed by 4 bases and 2 bases, with 8 bases remaining between them. The CDR3 length is 13 residues. The CDR3 nucleotides read TGTGCCAGCTCACAGGGCCCCAACACTGAAGCTTTCTTT. Residues: CASSQGPNTEAFF.

In the case of this clone: At one boundary the junction diverges from the germline segment, which might be a read error. The chain joins TRBV5-1 to TRBJ1-6, with D hard to call. CDR1 is SGHRS, CDR2 YFSETQ, per germline. The CDR3 is made up of 14 amino acids. The CDR3 DNA is TGCGCCAGCAGCTTGCCGGCGATAAATTCACCTCTCCACTTT. This codes for CASSLPAINSPLHF.

The rearrangement joins TRBV4-3 to TRBJ2-7; a possible D gene is TRBD1 (6 bases). The CDR3 sequence is 20 residues long. Germline V gives CDR1 LGHNA, CDR2 YSLEER. V was trimmed by 1 base and J by 2 bases, leaving 27 bases between them. DNA of the CDR3: TGCGCCAGCAGCCAAGTTTACCCCGGGACATCGAGATTACCAGCCTACGAGCAGTACTTC. It yields the protein CASSQVYPGTSRLPAYEQYF.

The rearrangement uses TRBV25-1 and TRBJ2-5; D possibly corresponds to TRBD1 (5 bases). Deletions cut 1 base from V and 4 bases from J, with 13 bases between. CDR3 length: 15 residues. CDR1 and CDR2 from the germline V gene are MGHDK and SYGVNS. The CDR3 region is CASSESDMWGETQYF. CDR3 DNA sequence: TGTGCCAGCAGTGAATCGGACATGTGGGGAGAGACCCAGTACTTC. The full variable domain, with the rest looked up from reference TRBV25-1 and TRBJ2-5, is EADIYQTPRYLVIGTGKKITLECSQTMGHDKMYWYQQDPGMELHLIHYSYGVNSTEKGDLSSESTVSRIRTEHFPLTLESARPSHTSQYLCASSESDMWGETQYFGPGTRLLVL.

The V call is TRBV9, the J call TRBJ2-2, with TRBD2 identical over 14 bases. The CDR3 is 17 amino acids. CDR1 is SGDLS, CDR2 YYNGEE, per germline. The junction had 2 bases not matched to a gene; V was cut back by 2 bases and J by 2 bases. CDR3 coding DNA: TGTGCCAGCAGCGTGGGACTAGCGGGGGACAACACCGGGGAGCTGTTTTTT. It yields the protein CASSVGLAGDNTGELFF.